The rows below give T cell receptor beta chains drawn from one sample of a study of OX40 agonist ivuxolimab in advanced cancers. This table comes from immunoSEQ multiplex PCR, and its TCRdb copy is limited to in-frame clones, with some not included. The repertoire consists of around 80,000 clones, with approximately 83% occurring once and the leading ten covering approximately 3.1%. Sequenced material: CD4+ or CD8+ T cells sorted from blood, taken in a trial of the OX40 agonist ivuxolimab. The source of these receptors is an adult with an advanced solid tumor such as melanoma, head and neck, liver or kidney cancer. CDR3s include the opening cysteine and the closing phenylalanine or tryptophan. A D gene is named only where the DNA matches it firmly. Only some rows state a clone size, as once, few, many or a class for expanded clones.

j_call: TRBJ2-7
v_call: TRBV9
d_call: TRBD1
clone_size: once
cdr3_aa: CASINRGPSYEQYF
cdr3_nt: TGTGCCAGCATTAACAGGGGACCGTCCTACGAGCAGTACTTC

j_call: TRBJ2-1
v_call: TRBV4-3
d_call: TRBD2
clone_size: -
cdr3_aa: CASSQDSGSLNEQFF
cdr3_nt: TGCGCCAGCAGCCAAGATAGCGGGAGCCTCAATGAGCAGTTCTTC

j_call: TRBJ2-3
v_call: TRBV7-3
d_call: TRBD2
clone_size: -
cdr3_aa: CASSAFPASGRPSRDTQYF
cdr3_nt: TGTGCCAGCAGCGCCTTCCCGGCTAGCGGGAGGCCCAGTCGGGATACGCAGTATTTT

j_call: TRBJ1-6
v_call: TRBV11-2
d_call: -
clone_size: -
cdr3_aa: CASSLVGGQTNSPLHF
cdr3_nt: TGTGCCAGCAGCTTAGTAGGGGGGCAGACTAATTCACCCCTCCACTTT

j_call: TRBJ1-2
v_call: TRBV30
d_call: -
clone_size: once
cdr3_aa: CAWMQGMGGYTF
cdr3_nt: TGTGCCTGGATGCAGGGGATGGGGGGCTACACCTTC

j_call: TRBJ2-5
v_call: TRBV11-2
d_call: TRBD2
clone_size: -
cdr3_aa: CAIEAGGETQYF
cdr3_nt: TGTGCCATCGAAGCGGGGGGAGAGACCCAGTACTTC

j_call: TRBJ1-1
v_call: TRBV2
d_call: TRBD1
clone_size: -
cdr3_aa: CASSEDRGKNTEAFF
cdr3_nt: TGTGCCAGCAGTGAAGACAGGGGGAAGAACACTGAAGCTTTCTTT

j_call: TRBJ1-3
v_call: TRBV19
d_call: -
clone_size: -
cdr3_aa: CASSIRRDSGNTIYF
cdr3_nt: TGTGCCAGTAGTATACGGCGGGACTCTGGAAACACCATATATTTT

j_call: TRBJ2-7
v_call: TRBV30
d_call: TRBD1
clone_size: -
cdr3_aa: CAWRQPGTGPYEQYF
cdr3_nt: TGTGCCTGGAGGCAACCCGGGACAGGGCCCTACGAGCAGTACTTC

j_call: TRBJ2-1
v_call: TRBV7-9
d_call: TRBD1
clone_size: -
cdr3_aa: CASDWDRVNNEQFF
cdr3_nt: TGTGCCAGCGATTGGGACAGGGTGAATAATGAGCAGTTCTTC

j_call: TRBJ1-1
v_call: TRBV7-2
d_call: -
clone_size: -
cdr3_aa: CASSPQGGTEAFF
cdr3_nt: TGTGCCAGCAGCCCTCAGGGAGGGACTGAAGCTTTCTTT

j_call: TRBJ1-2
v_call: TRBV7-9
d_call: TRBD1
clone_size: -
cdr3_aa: CASSPLQDTGTGNYGYTF
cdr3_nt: TGTGCCAGCAGCCCACTACAAGACACCGGGACAGGGAACTATGGCTACACCTTC

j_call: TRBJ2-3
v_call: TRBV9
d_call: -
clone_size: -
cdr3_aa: CASSVEWGVGDTQYF
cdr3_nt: TGTGCCAGCAGCGTAGAGTGGGGGGTCGGAGATACGCAGTATTTT

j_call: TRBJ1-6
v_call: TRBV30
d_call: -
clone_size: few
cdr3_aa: CAWSVPRGQNNSPLHF
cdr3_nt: TGTGCCTGGAGTGTACCGAGAGGACAGAATAATTCACCCCTCCACTTT

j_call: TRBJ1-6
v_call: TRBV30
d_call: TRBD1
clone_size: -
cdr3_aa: CAWSPGQGNSPLHF
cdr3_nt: TGTGCCTGGAGTCCGGGACAGGGTAATTCACCCCTCCACTTT

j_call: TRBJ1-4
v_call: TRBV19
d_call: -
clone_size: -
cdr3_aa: CASSIFGPKGSGEKLFF
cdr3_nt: TGTGCCAGTAGTATTTTTGGTCCGAAGGGGAGTGGCGAAAAACTGTTTTTT

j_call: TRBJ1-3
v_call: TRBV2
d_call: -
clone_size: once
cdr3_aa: CASSPSNTIYF
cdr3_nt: TGTGCCAGCAGCCCAAGCAACACCATATATTTT

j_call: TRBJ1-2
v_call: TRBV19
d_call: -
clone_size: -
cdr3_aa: CASKSDLYGYTF
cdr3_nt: TGTGCCAGTAAGTCAGACCTCTATGGCTACACCTTC

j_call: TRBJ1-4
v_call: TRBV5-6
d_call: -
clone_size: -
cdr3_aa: CASSRWGLREKLFF
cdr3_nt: TGTGCCAGCAGCCGTTGGGGGTTGAGGGAAAAACTGTTTTTT

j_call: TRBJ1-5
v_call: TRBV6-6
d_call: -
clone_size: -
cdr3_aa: CASSYSSTQGAQPQHF
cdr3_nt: TGTGCCAGCAGTTACTCGTCTACACAGGGTGCCCAGCCCCAGCATTTT

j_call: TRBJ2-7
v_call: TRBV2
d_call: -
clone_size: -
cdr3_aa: CASGLEGYEQYF
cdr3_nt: TGTGCCAGCGGATTAGAAGGCTACGAGCAGTACTTC

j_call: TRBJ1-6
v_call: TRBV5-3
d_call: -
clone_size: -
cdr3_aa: CARSFWFAGANSPLHF
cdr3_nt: TGTGCCAGAAGTTTCTGGTTTGCAGGGGCTAATTCACCCCTCCACTTT

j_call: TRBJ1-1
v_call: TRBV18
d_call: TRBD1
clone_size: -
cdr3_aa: CASSLGTGRTEAFF
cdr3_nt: TGTGCCAGCTCACTAGGGACAGGGAGGACTGAAGCTTTCTTT

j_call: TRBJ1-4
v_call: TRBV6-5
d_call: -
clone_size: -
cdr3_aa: CASSQTGVTNEKLFF
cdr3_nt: TGTGCCAGCAGTCAGACGGGAGTAACTAATGAAAAACTGTTTTTT

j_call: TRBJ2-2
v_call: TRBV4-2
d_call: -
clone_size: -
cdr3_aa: CASSLGRMNTGELFF
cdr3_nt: TGTGCCAGCAGCCTCGGACGGATGAACACCGGGGAGCTGTTTTTT

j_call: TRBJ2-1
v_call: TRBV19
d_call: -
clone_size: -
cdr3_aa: CASSMSSQRRYSEQFF
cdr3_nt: TGTGCCAGTAGTATGTCGTCCCAGCGAAGGTACAGTGAGCAGTTCTTC

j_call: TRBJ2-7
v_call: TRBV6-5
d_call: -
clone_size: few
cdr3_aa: CASSGFAIEQYF
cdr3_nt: TGTGCCAGCAGTGGATTCGCAATCGAGCAGTACTTC

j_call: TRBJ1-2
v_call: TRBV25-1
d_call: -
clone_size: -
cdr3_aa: CASSELGYGYTF
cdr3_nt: TGTGCCAGCAGTGAATTAGGGTATGGCTACACCTTC

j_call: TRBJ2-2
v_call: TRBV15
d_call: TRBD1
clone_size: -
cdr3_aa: CATSRTRDRHTGELFF
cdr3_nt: TGTGCCACCAGCAGAACCCGGGACAGACACACCGGGGAGCTGTTTTTT

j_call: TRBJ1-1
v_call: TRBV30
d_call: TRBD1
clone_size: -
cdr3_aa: CAWSVITGGPNTEAFF
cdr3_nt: TGTGCCTGGAGTGTAATTACAGGGGGCCCAAACACTGAAGCTTTCTTT

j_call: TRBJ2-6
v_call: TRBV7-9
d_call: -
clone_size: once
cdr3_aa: CASSFPPRGSGANVLTF
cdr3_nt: TGTGCCAGCAGCTTCCCGCCAAGGGGCTCTGGGGCCAACGTCCTGACTTTC

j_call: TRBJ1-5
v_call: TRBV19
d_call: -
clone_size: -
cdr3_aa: CASSIGSRPQHF
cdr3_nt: TGTGCCAGTAGTATAGGGTCTCGGCCCCAGCATTTT

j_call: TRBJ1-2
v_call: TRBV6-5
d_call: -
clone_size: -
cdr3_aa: CASSVGWGNYGYTF
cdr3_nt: TGTGCCAGCAGTGTCGGGTGGGGGAACTATGGCTACACCTTC

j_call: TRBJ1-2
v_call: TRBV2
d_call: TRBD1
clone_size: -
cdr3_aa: CASSTGVGYTF
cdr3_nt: TGTGCCAGCAGTACAGGGGTTGGCTACACCTTC

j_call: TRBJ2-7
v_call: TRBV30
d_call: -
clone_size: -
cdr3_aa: CAWTVAYEQYF
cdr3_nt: TGTGCCTGGACTGTGGCCTACGAGCAGTACTTC

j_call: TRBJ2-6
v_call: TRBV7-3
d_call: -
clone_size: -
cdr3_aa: CASSLAAPGANVLTF
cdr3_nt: TGTGCCAGCAGCTTAGCGGCGCCTGGGGCCAACGTCCTGACTTTC

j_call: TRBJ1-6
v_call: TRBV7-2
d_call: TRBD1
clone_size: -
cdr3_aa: CASSSGQVLHF
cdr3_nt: TGTGCCAGCAGCTCCGGACAGGTGCTCCACTTT

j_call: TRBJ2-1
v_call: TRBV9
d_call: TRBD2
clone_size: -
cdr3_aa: CASSTRGTSGGDEQFF
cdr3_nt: TGTGCCAGCAGCACCCGTGGGACTAGCGGGGGTGATGAGCAGTTCTTC

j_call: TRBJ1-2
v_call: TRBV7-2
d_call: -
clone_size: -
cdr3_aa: CASSPEGYGYTF
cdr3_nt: TGTGCCAGCAGCCCGGAAGGGTATGGCTACACCTTC

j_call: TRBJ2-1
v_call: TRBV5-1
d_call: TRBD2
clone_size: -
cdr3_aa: CASSFLAADYNEQFF
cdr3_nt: TGCGCCAGCAGCTTCCTAGCGGCTGACTACAATGAGCAGTTCTTC

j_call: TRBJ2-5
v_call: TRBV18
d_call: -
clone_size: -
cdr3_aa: CASSPEQEGRRQSKVETQYF
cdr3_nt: TGTGCCAGCTCACCCGAACAGGAAGGACGGAGGCAAAGCAAGGTAGAGACCCAGTACTTC

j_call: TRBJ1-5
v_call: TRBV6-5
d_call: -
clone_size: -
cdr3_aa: CATNQGAGAQPQHF
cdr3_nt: TGTGCCACCAACCAAGGGGCAGGGGCCCAGCCCCAGCATTTT

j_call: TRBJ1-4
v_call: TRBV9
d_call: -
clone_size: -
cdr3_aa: CASSVADWGNEKLFF
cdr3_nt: TGTGCCAGCAGCGTAGCTGACTGGGGAAATGAAAAACTGTTTTTT

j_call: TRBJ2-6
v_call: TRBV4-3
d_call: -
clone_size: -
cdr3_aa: CASSQEADPSGANVLTF
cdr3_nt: TGCGCCAGCAGCCAAGAGGCGGATCCCTCTGGGGCCAACGTCCTGACTTTC

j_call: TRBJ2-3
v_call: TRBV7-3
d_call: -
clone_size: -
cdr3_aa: CASSSSTDTQYF
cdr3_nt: TGTGCCAGCAGCTCGAGCACAGATACGCAGTATTTT

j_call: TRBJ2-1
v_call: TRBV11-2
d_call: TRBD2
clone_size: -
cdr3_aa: CASSLVAGGQFF
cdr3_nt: TGTGCCAGCAGCTTAGTTGCGGGGGGCCAGTTCTTC

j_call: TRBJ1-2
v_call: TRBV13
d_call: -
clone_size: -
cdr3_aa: CASSSSPWGESHRGYTF
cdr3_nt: TGTGCCAGCAGCTCATCACCCTGGGGGGAATCTCATCGGGGCTACACCTTC

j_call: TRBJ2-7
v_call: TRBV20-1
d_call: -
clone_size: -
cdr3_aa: CSWAGDDEQYF
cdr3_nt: TGCAGCTGGGCAGGGGACGACGAGCAGTACTTC

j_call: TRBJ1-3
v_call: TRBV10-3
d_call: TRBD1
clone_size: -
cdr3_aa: CAINRDSNSGNTIYF
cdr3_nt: TGTGCCATCAATCGGGACAGCAACTCTGGAAACACCATATATTTT

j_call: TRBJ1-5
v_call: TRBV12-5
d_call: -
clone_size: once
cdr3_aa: CASGLVLSGDGNQPQHF
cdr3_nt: TGTGCTAGTGGTTTGGTACTCTCAGGGGATGGCAATCAGCCCCAGCATTTT

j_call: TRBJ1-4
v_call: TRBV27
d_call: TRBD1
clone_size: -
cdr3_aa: CASSLQGAREKLFF
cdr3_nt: TGTGCCAGCAGTCTACAGGGGGCGAGGGAAAAACTGTTTTTT

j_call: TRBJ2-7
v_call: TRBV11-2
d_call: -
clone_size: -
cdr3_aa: CASSLSGRTLYEQYF
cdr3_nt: TGTGCCAGCAGCTTATCTGGCCGAACCCTCTACGAGCAGTACTTC

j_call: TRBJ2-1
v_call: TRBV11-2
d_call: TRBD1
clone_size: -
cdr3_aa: CASSFDRGRGLNEQFF
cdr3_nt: TGTGCCAGCAGCTTTGACAGGGGGAGGGGTCTCAATGAGCAGTTCTTC

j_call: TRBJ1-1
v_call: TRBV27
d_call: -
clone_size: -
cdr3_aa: CASSFRGNTEAFF
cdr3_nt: TGTGCCAGCAGTTTTCGGGGGAACACTGAAGCTTTCTTT

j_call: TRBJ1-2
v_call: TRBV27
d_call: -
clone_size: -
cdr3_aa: CASRISRAYGYTF
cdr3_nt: TGTGCCAGCAGGATCTCACGGGCCTATGGCTACACCTTC

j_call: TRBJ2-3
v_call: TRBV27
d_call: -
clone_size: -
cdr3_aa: CASSPRRLPIHSTDTQYF
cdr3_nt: TGTGCCAGCAGTCCCCGAAGATTACCGATTCACAGCACAGATACGCAGTATTTT